Sequencing of this T cell receptor (beta chain) was carried out in a study of T cells in Graves' hyperthyroidism and ophthalmopathy. Lactation, pregnancy, other autoimmune disease or uncontrolled infection led to exclusion of patients. RNA transcripts yielded amplified TCR beta CDR3 regions. TCR CDR3 regions were first amplified by RT-PCR with HTBI primers. TCRdb itself ran the multiplex PCR reads through MiXCR, one entry per CDR3 protein. Of around 280,000 distinct CDR3 sequences in the sample, roughly 13% were seen once. This clonotype was observed a few times. Antigen unknown. This may be a read error: a much more frequent sequence differs by one nucleotide. Overall study findings and caveats: Using 13 V-J features, a model discriminated ophthalmopathy from stable hyperthyroidism.

The V end was cut by 5 bases, the J end by 0 bases, with 10 bases between. Germline V gene data show CDR1 as SEHNR and CDR2 as FQNEAQ (reference sequence). CDR3 length equals 14 residues. This receptor was obtained from a woman aged 40 to 50 with Graves' hyperthyroidism. The specimen was blood. The chain employs TRBV7-9 and TRBJ1-1; D not certain. CDR3 amino acids: CASSQGRMNTEAFF. CDR3 in DNA: TGTGCCAGCAGCCAAGGACGGATGAACACTGAAGCTTTCTTT.